This TCR beta chain is drawn from a study of blood T cell repertoires in COVID-19. Study in general: Sites in the United States, Italy and Spain provided acute and convalescent COVID-19 samples. PBMCs, B-cell-depleted T cells, or T cells provided the cDNA or gDNA that made up the material.

CDR3 size: 12 residues. Trimming removed 3 bases from V and 5 bases from J, with 7 bases in between. In the authors' workflow: From reference gene primer amplification, estimates of nucleated cell counts were derived. Data came from immunoSEQ multiplex PCR; TCRdb stores just in-frame clones and leaves some out. D and trimming come from the DNA, and the V and J calls and clone size come from that table. Of fewer than 350,000 clones in the sample, 86% were seen once. Sequencing used peripheral blood. The origin of this receptor is a man between 35 and 55 years old with active or convalescent COVID-19. V usage is TRBV12-3 or TRBV12-4 and J usage is TRBJ2-5; D may be TRBD1 (5 bases). CDR3 residues: CASSFKGETQYF. The CDR3 nucleotides read TGTGCCAGCAGTTTTAAGGGGGAGACCCAGTACTTC.